These T cell receptor beta chains were read from a single sample in a study of shared clonotypes between healthy human individuals. TCRdb's table, derived via immunoSEQ multiplex PCR, lists solely in-frame clones and lacks some. The sample holds some 2.1 million clones, 95% seen once. What was sequenced was naive CD4+ T cells sorted from blood. These receptors were collected from a man between 18 and 29 years old in good health. The CDR3 runs from the conserved cysteine through the conserved F or W. D genes are given only for firm matches. The size field is filled for only some rows; it gives once, few, many or a size class.

j_call,clone_size,d_call,v_call,cdr3_length,cdr3_nt,cdr3_aa
TRBJ1-6,.,TRBD1,TRBV30,15,TGTGCCTGGTGTACCGGGGACAGGGAAAATTCACCCCTCCACTTT,CAWCTGDRENSPLHF
TRBJ1-2,.,TRBD1,TRBV19,15,TGTGCCAGTAGTTTCGGGACAGGGCCTTACTATGGCTACACCTTC,CASSFGTGPYYGYTF
TRBJ2-7,few,.,TRBV6-5,12,TGTGCCAGCTCACGGGGAAGGGACGAGCAGTACTTC,CASSRGRDEQYF
TRBJ1-5,.,.,TRBV19,15,TGTGCCAGTAGTATACTGCAGGGGTTCAATCAGCCCCAGCATTTT,CASSILQGFNQPQHF
TRBJ2-7,.,TRBD1,TRBV5-1,14,TGCGCCAGCAGCTCCCAAGGACAGGGGTACGAGCAGTACTTC,CASSSQGQGYEQYF
TRBJ2-2,.,TRBD2,TRBV7-2,15,TGTGCCAGCACCCTCGTTCTAGCGGGGGCCGGGGAGCTGTTTTTT,CASTLVLAGAGELFF
TRBJ2-2,.,TRBD2,TRBV6-1,15,TGTGCCACTCGAAGACGGGGGGGCTACACCGGGGAGCTGTTTTTT,CATRRRGGYTGELFF
TRBJ2-6,once,.,TRBV11-3,16,TGTGCCAGCAGCCCCGCTCCGGGGGCCGGGGCCAACGTCCTGACTTTC,CASSPAPGAGANVLTF
TRBJ2-7,.,.,TRBV19,14,TGTGCCAGTAGTATGGAGGCCTTATCCTACGAGCAGTACTTC,CASSMEALSYEQYF
TRBJ2-5,.,TRBD2,TRBV6-6,13,TGTGCCAGCATAGCTAGCGGGGAGGAGACCCAGTACTTC,CASIASGEETQYF
TRBJ1-3,.,.,TRBV9,16,TGTGCCAGCACCCCTCAGTGGGGGAGCTCTGGAAACACCATATATTTT,CASTPQWGSSGNTIYF
TRBJ2-7,many,.,TRBV18,17,TGTGCCAGCTCACCACCGAATCAGCGACAGGACTCCTACGAGCAGTACTTC,CASSPPNQRQDSYEQYF
TRBJ1-4,.,.,TRBV5-1,16,TGCGCCAGCAGCTCCGGGGAAGCCGTATTCAATGAAAAACTGTTTTTT,CASSSGEAVFNEKLFF
TRBJ2-7,.,TRBD1,TRBV11-2,15,TGTGCCAGCAGTCCTGACAGGGAACCGACCTACGAGCAGTACTTC,CASSPDREPTYEQYF
TRBJ1-5,.,.,TRBV19,11,TGTGCCAGCAAGATAAATCAGCCCCAGCATTTT,CASKINQPQHF